This passage covers 27 T cell receptor beta chains from one sample sequenced in a study of shared clonotypes between healthy human individuals (dated by TCRdb to 2020 to 2022). Libraries were built with the immunoSEQ multiplex PCR assay. Sourced from immuneACCESS, this table was stored by TCRdb with only in-frame sequences that have V and J called. A share of the clones is absent; for the studies checked, an unresolved V gene accounts for under half, and the remainder has no known explanation. For this sample there are millions of clones; over 85% appear just once. The top ten clonotypes cover more than 0.1% of the sample. Material: naive CD4+ T cells sorted from blood. The intended sense of this specimen's cell subset or site label: CD45RA+ positively selected. The receptors were gathered from a man aged 18 to 30 in good health.

The chain links TRBV10-1 to TRBJ2-2; 7 bases match TRBD1. J was trimmed by 1 base and V by 3 bases; bases with no gene match: 2. The CDR3 spans 15 residues. The germline CDR1 and CDR2 sequences are WNHNN and SYGVQD (reference sequence). In DNA form, the CDR3 reads TGCGCCAGCAGTGACCAGGGGGTGAACACCGGGGAGCTGTTTTTT. Protein: CASSDQGVNTGELFF.

This chain uses TRBV30 with TRBJ1-2, with TRBD1 identical over 7 bases. The V gene's germline CDR1 is GTSNPN and CDR2 SVGIG (reference sequence). V lost 2 bases, J lost 4 bases, and 7 bases stayed unmatched. The CDR3 sequence is 14 residues long. CDR3 DNA: TGTGCCTGGAGTCCAACAGGGGCCTTCTATGGCTACACCTTC. Amino acids: CAWSPTGAFYGYTF.

This clone is a singleton in its sample. This same CDR3 is encoded by further DNA sequences in the sample. The V call is TRBV30, the J call TRBJ1-4; D is unclear. Germline V CDR1 and CDR2: GTSNPN, SVGIG (reference sequence). CDR3 length: 10 amino acids. The V gene lost 1 base and the J gene lost 8 bases, with 2 bases spanning the gap. The CDR3 DNA sequence: TGTGCCTGGAGTGGGGAAAAACTGTTTTTT. Residues: CAWSGEKLFF.

CDR3 DNA sequence: TGTGCCAGCAGCGTGCAATTGCGAAACTCTGGGGCCAACGTCCTGACTTTC. Translation gives CASSVQLRNSGANVLTF. The chain recombines TRBV9 with TRBJ2-6; D unresolved. This CDR3 is 17 amino acids long. Trimming left V 2 bases short and J 0 bases short, with 12 bases between. Germline V lookup: CDR1 SGDLS, CDR2 YYNGEE. Full variable domain (missing parts from reference TRBV9 and TRBJ2-6): DSGVTQTPKHLITATGQRVTLRCSPRSGDLSVYWYQQSLDQGLQFLIQYYNGEERAKGNILERFSAQQFPDLHSELNLSSLELGDSALYFCASSVQLRNSGANVLTFGAGSRLTVL.

This chain joins TRBV6-6 and TRBJ1-1; possible D gene TRBD1, 5 bases. The V end was cut by 7 bases, the J end by 1 base, with 10 bases between. The germline V gene has CDR1 MNHNY and CDR2 SVGAGI (reference sequence). The CDR3 consists of 13 residues. The CDR3 nucleotides are TGTGCCAGCACTGGACACCAGAACACTGAAGCTTTCTTT. Protein sequence: CASTGHQNTEAFF.

The DNA for the CDR3 is TGCGCCAGCAGCCCTAGCGGGGCCCCTAGCACAGATACGCAGTATTTT. As protein: CASSPSGAPSTDTQYF. The chain couples TRBV5-1 to TRBJ2-3; 9 bases match TRBD2. Germline-derived CDR1 and CDR2 are SGHRS and YFSETQ. The CDR3 has 16 residues. V lost 4 bases to trimming and J lost 0 bases; unmatched junction nucleotides: 6.

The chain has TRBV18 and TRBJ1-2; no clear D. V lost 2 bases to trimming and J lost 5 bases, with 18 bases between them. Germline V CDR1 and CDR2: KGHSH, LQKENI. This CDR3 has 16 amino acids. CDR3 amino acids: CASSPFPAVRGYGYTF. For the CDR3, the DNA is TGTGCCAGCTCACCATTTCCGGCCGTCCGGGGTTATGGCTACACCTTC.

The chain joins TRBV28 to TRBJ1-4; D is possibly TRBD1 (6 bases). CDR3 length: 16 amino acids. The germline V and J ends were trimmed by 2 bases and 0 bases, with 10 bases remaining between them. Germline V gene sequence: CDR1 MDHEN, CDR2 SYDVKM. DNA for the CDR3: TGTGCCAGCAGTTTACAGGGGAAGGCAACTAATGAAAAACTGTTTTTT. Amino acid sequence: CASSLQGKATNEKLFF.

A single count supports this clone. The CDR3 is CSVVPGDGYGYTF. The CDR3 DNA reads as TGCAGCGTTGTTCCGGGAGACGGGTATGGCTACACCTTC. The chain recombines TRBV29-1 with TRBJ1-2; unclear D gene. With 4 bases removed from V and 5 bases from J, the gap between germline ends came to 14 bases. Germline CDR1 and CDR2: SQVTM and ANQGSEA. There are 13 residues in the CDR3.

The V gene is TRBV7-2, the J gene TRBJ2-2; 11 positions agree with TRBD2. The CDR3 has 14 amino acids. Germline assignment: CDR1 SGHTA and CDR2 FQGNSA. Trimming took 8 bases from V and 7 from J; bases not matched to a gene: 6. The CDR3 region has the DNA TGTGCCAGCCGGGGACTAGCGGAAAACGGGGAGCTGTTTTTT. As protein: CASRGLAENGELFF.

J is TRBJ1-2 and V is TRBV28, with a tentative D call TRBD1 (6 bases). This CDR3 region has 16 residues. Germline loops: CDR1 MDHEN, CDR2 SYDVKM. The germline V and J ends were trimmed by 4 bases and 7 bases, with 22 bases remaining between them. This chain's CDR3 is CASSSRIIGGGGGYTF. The CDR3 DNA reads TGTGCCAGCAGTTCTCGAATAATAGGGGGAGGAGGTGGCTACACCTTC.

The rearrangement links TRBV10-3 to TRBJ2-2; 9 bases align to TRBD2. The CDR3 extends over 17 amino acids. The germline V gene has CDR1 ENHRY and CDR2 SYGVKD. The ends lost 0 bases at V and 5 bases at J; junction bases unmatched: 7. The CDR3 loop is CAISESTSGGPTGELFF. The DNA of the CDR3 is TGTGCCATCAGTGAGTCGACTAGCGGAGGGCCGACCGGGGAGCTGTTTTTT.

The chain carries TRBV30 and TRBJ1-2; D is ambiguous. Germline assignment: CDR1 GTSNPN and CDR2 SVGIG (reference sequence). V dropped 1 base and J dropped 2 bases, with 11 bases sitting between them. The CDR3 extends over 14 amino acids. DNA of the CDR3: TGTGCCTGGAGTGGAACACGCAGAAACTATGGCTACACCTTC. Amino acids: CAWSGTRRNYGYTF.

The chain carries TRBV30 and TRBJ1-6; tentative D call: TRBD1 (6 bases). There are 15 residues in the CDR3. V dropped 3 bases and J dropped 4 bases, with 13 bases sitting between them. CDR1 and CDR2 (germline): GTSNPN, SVGIG (reference sequence). DNA of the CDR3: TGTGCCTGGAGCCTGGGACAAGGTTATAATTCACCCCTCCACTTT. Protein sequence: CAWSLGQGYNSPLHF.

The chain couples TRBV2 to TRBJ1-5, with 8 positions matching TRBD1. The V and J ends lost 6 bases and 0 bases, in that order; junction bases with no gene match: 4. The CDR3 covers 15 residues. Germline V gene lookup returns CDR1 SNHLY and CDR2 FYNNEI. The CDR3 nucleotides read TGTGCCAGCAGATCAGGGGGCCCTAGCAATCAGCCCCAGCATTTT. This codes for CASRSGGPSNQPQHF.

The CDR3 DNA sequence: TGCGCCAGCAGCTCGGGGAGCGGTTACACAGATACGCAGTATTTT. Its protein product is CASSSGSGYTDTQYF. The chain has TRBV5-1 and TRBJ2-3; D perhaps matches TRBD2 (5 bases). V gave up 3 bases and J gave up 2 bases, with 13 bases separating them. In germline, CDR1 is SGHRS, CDR2 YFSETQ. CDR3 length: 15 amino acids.

The gene calls are TRBV7-2 and TRBJ2-7, with D maybe TRBD2 (6 bases). Germline V gene data show CDR1 as SGHTA and CDR2 as FQGNSA. V gave up 0 bases and J gave up 10 bases, with 13 bases separating them. This CDR3 is built from 13 residues. As DNA, the CDR3 is TGTGCCAGCAGCTTAGCGCCTTCGGAGGGACAGTACTTC. Translating it yields CASSLAPSEGQYF.

This chain links TRBV5-1 with TRBJ2-1, with TRBD1 matching over 8 bases. Germline V gives CDR1 SGHRS, CDR2 YFSETQ. V lost 0 bases and J lost 2; bases outside the gene matches: 1. The CDR3 spans 15 residues. This chain's CDR3 is CASSLGGQAYNEQFF. CDR3 bases: TGCGCCAGCAGCTTGGGGGGACAGGCCTACAATGAGCAGTTCTTC.

This sequence joins TRBV28 and TRBJ1-2; 8 nucleotides agree with TRBD1. V lost 6 bases, J lost 4 bases, and 7 bases stayed unmatched. The CDR3 consists of 14 residues. From germline, CDR1 is MDHEN and CDR2 SYDVKM. The CDR3 is CASSKDRVGYGYTF. CDR3 coding DNA: TGTGCCAGCAGCAAGGACAGGGTTGGCTATGGCTACACCTTC.

This clone has a single count. The rearrangement links TRBV4-3 to TRBJ1-6; tentatively, D is TRBD1 (5 bases). Germline CDR1 is LGHNA and CDR2 is YSLEER. The CDR3 loop spans 17 amino acids. V was cut by 1 base and J by 9 bases, with 19 bases left in between. CDR3 residues: CASSQVVGAPGSSPLHF. In nucleotides, the CDR3 is TGCGCCAGCAGCCAAGTTGTAGGGGCCCCTGGGAGTTCACCCCTCCACTTT.

The chain employs TRBV4-1 and TRBJ2-7; TRBD2 might be the D (5 bases). The CDR3 extends over 15 amino acids. Germline-derived CDR1 and CDR2 are MGHRA and YSYEKL. Trimming pared 4 bases from V and 1 base from J, leaving 14 bases between. Here the CDR3 DNA reads TGCGCCAGCAGCCCGACGGGGTCTGTTTCCTACGAGCAGTACTTC. Amino acids: CASSPTGSVSYEQYF.

This clone was seen once. This chain links TRBV2 with TRBJ2-3; 8 bases are shared with TRBD2. The CDR3 contains 16 residues. CDR1 is SNHLY, CDR2 FYNNEI, per germline. J lost 0 bases, V lost 6 bases, and 8 bases had no gene match. This CDR3 reads CASSPNAGGSTDTQYF. CDR3 bases: TGTGCCAGCAGCCCCAACGCGGGGGGCAGCACAGATACGCAGTATTTT.

DNA for the CDR3: TGCGCCAGCAGCTTTTCCGGAACGGGCGGCTATGGCTACACCTTC. Its translation is CASSFSGTGGYGYTF. This chain uses TRBV5-1 with TRBJ1-2; D call uncertain. Germline values: CDR1 SGHRS, CDR2 YFSETQ. V dropped 2 bases and J dropped 4 bases, with 15 bases sitting between them. CDR3 length equals 15 residues.

This clone appeared a single time. This chain joins TRBV7-6 and TRBJ1-4, with D hard to call. Looked up from germline, CDR1 is SGHVS and CDR2 is FNYEAQ. V dropped 4 bases and J dropped 5 bases, with 14 bases sitting between them. The CDR3 has 15 amino acids. CDR3 nucleotides: TGTGCCAGCAGCTCCGGACGATACAACAATGAAAAACTGTTTTTT. Translation gives CASSSGRYNNEKLFF.

This clone was observed once. The rearrangement joins TRBV30 to TRBJ2-6; 7 positions agree with TRBD1. The trim removed 1 base at V and 2 bases at J, leaving 5 bases unmatched. Germline V CDR1 and CDR2: GTSNPN, SVGIG (reference sequence). CDR3 length: 16 amino acids. CDR3 in amino acids: CAWSASGTAGANVLTF. The CDR3 DNA is TGTGCCTGGAGTGCCTCCGGGACAGCTGGGGCCAACGTCCTGACTTTC. Complete variable domain (other parts from reference TRBV30 and TRBJ2-6): SQTIHQWPATLVQPVGSPLSLECTVEGTSNPNLYWYRQAAGRGLQLLFYSVGIGQISSEVPQNLSASRPQDRQFILSSKKLLLSDSGFYLCAWSASGTAGANVLTFGAGSRLTVL.

The V call is TRBV2, the J call TRBJ2-5; 11 nucleotides line up with TRBD1. Germline CDR1 and CDR2: SNHLY and FYNNEI. The V segment lost 6 bases and the J segment 5 bases; nucleotides outside the gene matches: 5. The CDR3 runs to 14 residues. This CDR3 reads CASRGTGGSETQYF. CDR3 sequence (DNA): TGTGCCAGCAGAGGGACAGGGGGGAGCGAGACCCAGTACTTC.

The V gene is TRBV19, the J gene TRBJ1-2; D possibly corresponds to TRBD1 (6 bases). CDR1 and CDR2 from the germline V gene are LNHDA and SQIVND (reference sequence). CDR3 size: 16 residues. V gave up 9 bases and J gave up 0 bases, with 20 bases separating them. CDR3 DNA: TGTGCCAGGAAAAACAGGGAAAACGAGCCTAACTATGGCTACACCTTC. Translating it yields CARKNRENEPNYGYTF.